Listed here is a single T cell receptor beta chain. Its antigen is as yet unknown. This specimen comes from a study of tumor and adjacent non-tumor tissue in lung cancer. At the level of the study: Histology: 12 adenocarcinoma, 2 squamous cell carcinoma, 1 small cell lung cancer. On average, productive TCRbeta reads reached some 4.2 million per sample. Study conclusions and caveats: In normal lung, the top 100 clones were significantly more dominant than in tumor.

There are 15 residues in the CDR3. CDR1 SGHRS and CDR2 YFSETQ come from the germline V gene. Losses at the gene ends were 0 bases for V and 3 bases for J; bases not matched to a gene: 1. No cell sorting was done before RNA was extracted from the tissue. A modified ARM-PCR protocol with three rounds of nested PCR amplified TCRbeta. MiXCR, applied by TCRdb to the multiplex PCR reads, yields one record per CDR3 protein. The sample records around 200,000 distinct CDR3 sequences, about 76% being singletons. The origin of this receptor is a man aged 55 to 70 with non-small cell lung cancer. This chain links TRBV5-1 with TRBJ2-2, with 8 nucleotides matching TRBD1. The sample comprised lung tumor tissue. CDR3 loop: CASSLAGQDTGELFF. The CDR3 nucleotides are TGCGCCAGCAGCTTGGCGGGACAGGACACCGGGGAGCTGTTTTTT.